The present T cell receptor (beta chain) was sequenced within a study of T cells in Graves' hyperthyroidism and ophthalmopathy. Note on this clonotype: Its antigen is undetermined.

Study-wide points: Also found in blood were most expanded thyroid clonotypes above 0.001.

Exclusion criteria comprised uncontrolled infection, other autoimmune disease, pregnancy or lactation. Researchers took RNA transcripts and amplified the TCR beta CDR3 regions from them. HTBI primers were the set used in a first-round RT-PCR of the TCR CDR3. TCRdb independently ran MiXCR on the multiplex PCR reads; one entry per CDR3 protein. The table has hundreds of thousands of distinct CDR3 sequences, over 40% seen once. The CDR3 loop spans 15 amino acids. J gave up 4 bases and V 4 bases, and 6 bases lay outside the gene matches. Sequencing was done on a sample of peripheral blood or thyroid tissue (not recorded which). This sequence joins TRBV12-3 or TRBV12-4 and TRBJ1-1; 10 nucleotides line up with TRBD1. The receptor was isolated from an adult man with Graves' disease, either hyperthyroidism or ophthalmopathy (not recorded which). The CDR3 is CASSYSDRGSTEAFF. Here the CDR3 DNA reads TGTGCCAGCAGTTACTCGGACAGGGGGAGCACTGAAGCTTTCTTT.